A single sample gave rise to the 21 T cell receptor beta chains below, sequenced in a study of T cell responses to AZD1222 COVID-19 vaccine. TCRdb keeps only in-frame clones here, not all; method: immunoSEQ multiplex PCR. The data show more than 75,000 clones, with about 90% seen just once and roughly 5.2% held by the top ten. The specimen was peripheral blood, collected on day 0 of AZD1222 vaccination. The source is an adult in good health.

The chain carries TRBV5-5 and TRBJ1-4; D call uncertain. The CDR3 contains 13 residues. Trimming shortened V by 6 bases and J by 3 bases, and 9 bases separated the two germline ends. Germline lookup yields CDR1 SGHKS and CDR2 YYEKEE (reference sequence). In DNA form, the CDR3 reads TGTGCCAGCAAACGGGCGGCTAATGAAAAACTGTTTTTT. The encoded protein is CASKRAANEKLFF.

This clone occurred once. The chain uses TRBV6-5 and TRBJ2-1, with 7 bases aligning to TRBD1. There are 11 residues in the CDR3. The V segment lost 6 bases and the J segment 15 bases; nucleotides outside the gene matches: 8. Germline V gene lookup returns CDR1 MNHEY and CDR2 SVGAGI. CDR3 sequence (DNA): TGTGCCAGCAGAACTAACAACAGGGGGTTCTTC. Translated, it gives CASRTNNRGFF.

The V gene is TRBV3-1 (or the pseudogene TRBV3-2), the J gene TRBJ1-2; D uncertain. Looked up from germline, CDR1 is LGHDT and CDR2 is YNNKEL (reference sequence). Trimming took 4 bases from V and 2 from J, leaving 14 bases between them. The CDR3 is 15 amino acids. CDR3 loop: CASSPRTALNYGYTF. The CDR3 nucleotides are TGTGCCAGCAGCCCGCGGACGGCCTTAAACTATGGCTACACCTTC.

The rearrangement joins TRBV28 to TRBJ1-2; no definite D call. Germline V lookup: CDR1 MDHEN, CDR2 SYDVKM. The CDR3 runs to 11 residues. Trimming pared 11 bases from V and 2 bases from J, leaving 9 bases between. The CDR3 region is CALRYNYGYTF. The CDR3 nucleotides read TGTGCCCTCCGTTACAACTATGGCTACACCTTC.

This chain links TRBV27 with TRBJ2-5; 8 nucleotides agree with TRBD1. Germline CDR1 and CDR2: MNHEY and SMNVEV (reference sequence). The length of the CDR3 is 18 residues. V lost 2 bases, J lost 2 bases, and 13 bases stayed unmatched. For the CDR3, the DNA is TGTGCCAGCAGTTTAAGGCGGAGGGGCACAGGGGGTCAAGAGACCCAGTACTTC. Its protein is CASSLRRRGTGGQETQYF.

CDR3 DNA sequence: TGTGCCAGCAGCCCGTGGATCCCAGATACGCAGTATTTT. Protein product: CASSPWIPDTQYF. The chain combines TRBV7-2 with TRBJ2-3; D is unresolved. Germline CDR1 reads SGHTA; CDR2 reads FQGNSA. CDR3 length: 13 residues. The V and J ends lost 5 bases and 4 bases respectively, with 10 bases between them.

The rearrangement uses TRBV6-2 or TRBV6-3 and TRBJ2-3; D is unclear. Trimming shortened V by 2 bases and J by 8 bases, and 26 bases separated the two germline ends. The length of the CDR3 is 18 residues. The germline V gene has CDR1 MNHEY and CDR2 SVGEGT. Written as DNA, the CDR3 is TGTGCCAGCAGTTACCGCGCCGAAACCACCTTTACTCGTGGTACGCAGTATTTT. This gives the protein CASSYRAETTFTRGTQYF.

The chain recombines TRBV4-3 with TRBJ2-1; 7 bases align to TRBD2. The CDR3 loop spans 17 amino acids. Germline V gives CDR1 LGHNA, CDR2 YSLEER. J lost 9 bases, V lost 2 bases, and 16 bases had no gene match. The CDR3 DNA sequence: TGCGCCAGCAGCCAATCCCCGGGGGGAGATGGGTTCGGTGAGCAGTTCTTC. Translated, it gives CASSQSPGGDGFGEQFF.

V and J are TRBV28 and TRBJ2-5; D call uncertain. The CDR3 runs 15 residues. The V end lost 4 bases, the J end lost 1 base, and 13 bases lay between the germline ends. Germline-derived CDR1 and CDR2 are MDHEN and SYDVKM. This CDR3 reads CASSSHKKVQETQYF. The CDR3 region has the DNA TGTGCCAGCAGTTCCCACAAGAAAGTCCAAGAGACCCAGTACTTC.

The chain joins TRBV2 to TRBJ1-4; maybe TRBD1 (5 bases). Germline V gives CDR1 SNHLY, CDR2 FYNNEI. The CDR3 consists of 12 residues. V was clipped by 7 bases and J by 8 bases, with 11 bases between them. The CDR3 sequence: CASNQGLEKLFF. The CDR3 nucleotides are TGTGCCAGCAACCAGGGTCTGGAAAAACTGTTTTTT.

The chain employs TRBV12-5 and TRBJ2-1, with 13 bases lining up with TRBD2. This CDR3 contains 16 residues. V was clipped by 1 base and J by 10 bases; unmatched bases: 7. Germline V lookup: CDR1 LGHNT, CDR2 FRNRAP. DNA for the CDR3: TGTGCTAGTGGTTTGGCGACTAGCGGGAGGACCTCAGAGCAGTTCTTC. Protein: CASGLATSGRTSEQFF.

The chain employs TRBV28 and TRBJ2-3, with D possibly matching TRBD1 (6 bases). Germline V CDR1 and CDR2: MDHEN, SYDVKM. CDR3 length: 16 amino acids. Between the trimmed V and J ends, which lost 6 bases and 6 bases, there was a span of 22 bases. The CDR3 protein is CASSLGTTGAQDTQYF. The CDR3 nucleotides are TGTGCCAGCAGCCTCGGGACAACCGGAGCACAGGATACGCAGTATTTT.

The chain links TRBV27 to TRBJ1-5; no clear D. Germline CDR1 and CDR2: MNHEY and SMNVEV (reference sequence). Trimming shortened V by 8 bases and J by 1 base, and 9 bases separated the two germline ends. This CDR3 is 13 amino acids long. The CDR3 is CASRAESNQPQHF. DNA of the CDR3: TGTGCCAGCCGAGCCGAGAGCAATCAGCCCCAGCATTTT.

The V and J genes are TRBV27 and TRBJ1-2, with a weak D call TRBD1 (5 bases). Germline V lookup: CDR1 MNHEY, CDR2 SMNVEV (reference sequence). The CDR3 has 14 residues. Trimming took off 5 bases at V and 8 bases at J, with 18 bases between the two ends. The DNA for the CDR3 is TGTGCCAGCAGTGCCCAGACAGAGGCGTGGGGCTACACCTTC. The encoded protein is CASSAQTEAWGYTF.

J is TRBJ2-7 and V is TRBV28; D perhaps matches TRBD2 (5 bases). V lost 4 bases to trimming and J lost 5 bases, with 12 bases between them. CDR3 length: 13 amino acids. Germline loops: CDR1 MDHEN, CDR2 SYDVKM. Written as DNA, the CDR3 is TGTGCCAGCAGTTCACCCAGAGGGAACGAGCAGTACTTC. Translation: CASSSPRGNEQYF.

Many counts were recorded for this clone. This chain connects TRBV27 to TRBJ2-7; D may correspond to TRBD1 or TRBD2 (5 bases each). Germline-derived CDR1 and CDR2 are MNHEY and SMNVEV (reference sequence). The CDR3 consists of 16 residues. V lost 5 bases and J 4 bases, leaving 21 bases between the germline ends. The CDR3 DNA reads TGTGCCAGCAGTCCCCCCGGCAGGGACCAAGGGTACGAGCAGTACTTC. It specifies CASSPPGRDQGYEQYF.

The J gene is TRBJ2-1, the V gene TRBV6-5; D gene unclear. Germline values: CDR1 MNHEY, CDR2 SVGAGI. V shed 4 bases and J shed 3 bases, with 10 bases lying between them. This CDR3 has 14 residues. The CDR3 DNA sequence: TGTGCCAGCAGTTCGACTGACCGCTACAATGAGCAGTTCTTC. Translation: CASSSTDRYNEQFF.

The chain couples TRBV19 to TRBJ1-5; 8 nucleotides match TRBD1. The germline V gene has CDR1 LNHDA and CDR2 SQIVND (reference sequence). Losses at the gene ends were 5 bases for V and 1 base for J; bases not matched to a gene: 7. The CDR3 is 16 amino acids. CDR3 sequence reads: CASSFRTGRSNQPQHF. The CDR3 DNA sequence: TGTGCCAGTAGTTTCCGGACAGGGAGAAGCAATCAGCCCCAGCATTTT.

In DNA form, the CDR3 reads TGTGCCAGCCCGGGACCGGTGGGTCACTACGAGCAGTACTTC. It translates to CASPGPVGHYEQYF. The gene calls are TRBV6-5 and TRBJ2-7; D is tentatively TRBD1 or TRBD2 (5 bases each). V dropped 8 bases and J dropped 3 bases, with 17 bases sitting between them. Germline CDR1 reads MNHEY; CDR2 reads SVGAGI. This CDR3 spans 14 amino acids.

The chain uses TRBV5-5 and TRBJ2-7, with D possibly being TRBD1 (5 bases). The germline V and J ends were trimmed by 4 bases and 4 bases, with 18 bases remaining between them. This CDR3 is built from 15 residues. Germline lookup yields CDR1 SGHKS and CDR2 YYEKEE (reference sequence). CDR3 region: CASSQQASPYYEQYF. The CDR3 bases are TGTGCCAGCAGCCAACAGGCGTCCCCCTATTACGAGCAGTACTTC.

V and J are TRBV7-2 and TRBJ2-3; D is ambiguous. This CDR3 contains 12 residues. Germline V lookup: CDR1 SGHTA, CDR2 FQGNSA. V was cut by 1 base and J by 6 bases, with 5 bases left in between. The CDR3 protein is CASSLGRDTQYF. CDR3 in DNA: TGTGCCAGCAGCTTAGGACGGGATACGCAGTATTTT.